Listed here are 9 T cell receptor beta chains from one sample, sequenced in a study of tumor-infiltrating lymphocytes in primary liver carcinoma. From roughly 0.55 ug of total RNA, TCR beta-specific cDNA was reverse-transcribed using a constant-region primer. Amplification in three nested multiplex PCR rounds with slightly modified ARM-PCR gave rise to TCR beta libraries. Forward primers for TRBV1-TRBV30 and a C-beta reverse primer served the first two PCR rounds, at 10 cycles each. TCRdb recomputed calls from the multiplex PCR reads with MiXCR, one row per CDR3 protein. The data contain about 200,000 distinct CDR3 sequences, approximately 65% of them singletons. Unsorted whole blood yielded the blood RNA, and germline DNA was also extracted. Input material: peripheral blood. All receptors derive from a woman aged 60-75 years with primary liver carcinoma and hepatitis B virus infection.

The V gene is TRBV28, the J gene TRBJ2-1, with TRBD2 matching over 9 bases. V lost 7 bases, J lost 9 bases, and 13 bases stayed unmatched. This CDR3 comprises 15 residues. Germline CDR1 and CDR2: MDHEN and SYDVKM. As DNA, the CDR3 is TGTGCCAGCACCAATCGGGCGGGAGGGCGCTTTGAGCAGTTCTTC. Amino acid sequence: CASTNRAGGRFEQFF.

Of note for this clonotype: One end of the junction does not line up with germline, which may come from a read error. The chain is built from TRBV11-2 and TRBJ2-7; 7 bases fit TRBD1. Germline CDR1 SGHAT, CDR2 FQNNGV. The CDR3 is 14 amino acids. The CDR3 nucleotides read TGTGCTGGCAGCCAGACAGGGTTCAACTACGAGCAGTATTTC. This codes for CAGSQTGFNYEQYF.

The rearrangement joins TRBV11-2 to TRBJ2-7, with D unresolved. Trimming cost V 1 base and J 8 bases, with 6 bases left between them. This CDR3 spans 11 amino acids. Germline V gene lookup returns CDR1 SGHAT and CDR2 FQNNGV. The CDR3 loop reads CASSLANQQYF. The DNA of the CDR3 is TGTGCCAGCAGCTTAGCAAACCAGCAGTACTTC.

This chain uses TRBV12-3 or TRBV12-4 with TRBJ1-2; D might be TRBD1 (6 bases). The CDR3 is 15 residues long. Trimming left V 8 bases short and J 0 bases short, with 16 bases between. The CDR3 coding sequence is TGTGCCAGCGGTCAAAACAGGGCATCTAACTATGGCTACACCTTC. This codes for CASGQNRASNYGYTF.

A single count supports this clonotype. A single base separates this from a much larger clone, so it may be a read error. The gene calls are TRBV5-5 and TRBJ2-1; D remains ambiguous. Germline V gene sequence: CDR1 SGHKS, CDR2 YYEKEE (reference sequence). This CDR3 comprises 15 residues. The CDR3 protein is CASSSIPSSYNELFF. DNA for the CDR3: TGTGCCAGCAGTTCGATACCCAGCTCCTACAATGAGCTGTTCTTC. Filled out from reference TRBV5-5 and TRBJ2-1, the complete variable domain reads DAGVTQSPTHLIKTRGQQVTLRCSPISGHKSVSWYQQVLGQGPQFIFQYYEKEERGRGNFPDRFSARQFPNYSSELNVNALLLGDSALYLCASSSIPSSYNELFFGPGTRLTVL.

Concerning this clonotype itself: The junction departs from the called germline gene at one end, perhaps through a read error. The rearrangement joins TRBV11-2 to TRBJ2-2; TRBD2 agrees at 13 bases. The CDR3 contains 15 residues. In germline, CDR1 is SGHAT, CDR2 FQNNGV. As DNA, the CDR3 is TGTGCCAGCAGCGGGACTAGCGGGATCACTAGGGAGCTGATTTTT. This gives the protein CASSGTSGITRELIF.

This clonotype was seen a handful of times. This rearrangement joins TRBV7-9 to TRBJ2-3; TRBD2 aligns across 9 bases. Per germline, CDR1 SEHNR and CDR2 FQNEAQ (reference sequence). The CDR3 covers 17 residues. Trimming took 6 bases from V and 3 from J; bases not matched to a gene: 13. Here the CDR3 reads CASRPRGAGGRTDTQYF. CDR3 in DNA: TGTGCCAGCAGACCCCGGGGCGCGGGAGGGAGAACAGATACGCAGTATTTT.

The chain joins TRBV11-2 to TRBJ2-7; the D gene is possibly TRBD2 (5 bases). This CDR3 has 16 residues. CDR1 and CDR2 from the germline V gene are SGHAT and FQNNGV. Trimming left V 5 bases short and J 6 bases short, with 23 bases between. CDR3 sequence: CASSHGRRTSGSEQYF. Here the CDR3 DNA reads TGTGCCAGCAGCCATGGCAGGAGGACCTCGGGAAGCGAGCAGTACTTC.

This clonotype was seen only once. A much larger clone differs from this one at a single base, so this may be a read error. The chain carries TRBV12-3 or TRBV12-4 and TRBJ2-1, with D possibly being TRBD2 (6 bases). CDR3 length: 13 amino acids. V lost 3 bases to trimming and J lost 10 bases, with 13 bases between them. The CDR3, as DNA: TGTGCCAGCAGTTTTTCCAAGGCGGGGGAGCAGTTCTTC. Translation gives CASSFSKAGEQFF.